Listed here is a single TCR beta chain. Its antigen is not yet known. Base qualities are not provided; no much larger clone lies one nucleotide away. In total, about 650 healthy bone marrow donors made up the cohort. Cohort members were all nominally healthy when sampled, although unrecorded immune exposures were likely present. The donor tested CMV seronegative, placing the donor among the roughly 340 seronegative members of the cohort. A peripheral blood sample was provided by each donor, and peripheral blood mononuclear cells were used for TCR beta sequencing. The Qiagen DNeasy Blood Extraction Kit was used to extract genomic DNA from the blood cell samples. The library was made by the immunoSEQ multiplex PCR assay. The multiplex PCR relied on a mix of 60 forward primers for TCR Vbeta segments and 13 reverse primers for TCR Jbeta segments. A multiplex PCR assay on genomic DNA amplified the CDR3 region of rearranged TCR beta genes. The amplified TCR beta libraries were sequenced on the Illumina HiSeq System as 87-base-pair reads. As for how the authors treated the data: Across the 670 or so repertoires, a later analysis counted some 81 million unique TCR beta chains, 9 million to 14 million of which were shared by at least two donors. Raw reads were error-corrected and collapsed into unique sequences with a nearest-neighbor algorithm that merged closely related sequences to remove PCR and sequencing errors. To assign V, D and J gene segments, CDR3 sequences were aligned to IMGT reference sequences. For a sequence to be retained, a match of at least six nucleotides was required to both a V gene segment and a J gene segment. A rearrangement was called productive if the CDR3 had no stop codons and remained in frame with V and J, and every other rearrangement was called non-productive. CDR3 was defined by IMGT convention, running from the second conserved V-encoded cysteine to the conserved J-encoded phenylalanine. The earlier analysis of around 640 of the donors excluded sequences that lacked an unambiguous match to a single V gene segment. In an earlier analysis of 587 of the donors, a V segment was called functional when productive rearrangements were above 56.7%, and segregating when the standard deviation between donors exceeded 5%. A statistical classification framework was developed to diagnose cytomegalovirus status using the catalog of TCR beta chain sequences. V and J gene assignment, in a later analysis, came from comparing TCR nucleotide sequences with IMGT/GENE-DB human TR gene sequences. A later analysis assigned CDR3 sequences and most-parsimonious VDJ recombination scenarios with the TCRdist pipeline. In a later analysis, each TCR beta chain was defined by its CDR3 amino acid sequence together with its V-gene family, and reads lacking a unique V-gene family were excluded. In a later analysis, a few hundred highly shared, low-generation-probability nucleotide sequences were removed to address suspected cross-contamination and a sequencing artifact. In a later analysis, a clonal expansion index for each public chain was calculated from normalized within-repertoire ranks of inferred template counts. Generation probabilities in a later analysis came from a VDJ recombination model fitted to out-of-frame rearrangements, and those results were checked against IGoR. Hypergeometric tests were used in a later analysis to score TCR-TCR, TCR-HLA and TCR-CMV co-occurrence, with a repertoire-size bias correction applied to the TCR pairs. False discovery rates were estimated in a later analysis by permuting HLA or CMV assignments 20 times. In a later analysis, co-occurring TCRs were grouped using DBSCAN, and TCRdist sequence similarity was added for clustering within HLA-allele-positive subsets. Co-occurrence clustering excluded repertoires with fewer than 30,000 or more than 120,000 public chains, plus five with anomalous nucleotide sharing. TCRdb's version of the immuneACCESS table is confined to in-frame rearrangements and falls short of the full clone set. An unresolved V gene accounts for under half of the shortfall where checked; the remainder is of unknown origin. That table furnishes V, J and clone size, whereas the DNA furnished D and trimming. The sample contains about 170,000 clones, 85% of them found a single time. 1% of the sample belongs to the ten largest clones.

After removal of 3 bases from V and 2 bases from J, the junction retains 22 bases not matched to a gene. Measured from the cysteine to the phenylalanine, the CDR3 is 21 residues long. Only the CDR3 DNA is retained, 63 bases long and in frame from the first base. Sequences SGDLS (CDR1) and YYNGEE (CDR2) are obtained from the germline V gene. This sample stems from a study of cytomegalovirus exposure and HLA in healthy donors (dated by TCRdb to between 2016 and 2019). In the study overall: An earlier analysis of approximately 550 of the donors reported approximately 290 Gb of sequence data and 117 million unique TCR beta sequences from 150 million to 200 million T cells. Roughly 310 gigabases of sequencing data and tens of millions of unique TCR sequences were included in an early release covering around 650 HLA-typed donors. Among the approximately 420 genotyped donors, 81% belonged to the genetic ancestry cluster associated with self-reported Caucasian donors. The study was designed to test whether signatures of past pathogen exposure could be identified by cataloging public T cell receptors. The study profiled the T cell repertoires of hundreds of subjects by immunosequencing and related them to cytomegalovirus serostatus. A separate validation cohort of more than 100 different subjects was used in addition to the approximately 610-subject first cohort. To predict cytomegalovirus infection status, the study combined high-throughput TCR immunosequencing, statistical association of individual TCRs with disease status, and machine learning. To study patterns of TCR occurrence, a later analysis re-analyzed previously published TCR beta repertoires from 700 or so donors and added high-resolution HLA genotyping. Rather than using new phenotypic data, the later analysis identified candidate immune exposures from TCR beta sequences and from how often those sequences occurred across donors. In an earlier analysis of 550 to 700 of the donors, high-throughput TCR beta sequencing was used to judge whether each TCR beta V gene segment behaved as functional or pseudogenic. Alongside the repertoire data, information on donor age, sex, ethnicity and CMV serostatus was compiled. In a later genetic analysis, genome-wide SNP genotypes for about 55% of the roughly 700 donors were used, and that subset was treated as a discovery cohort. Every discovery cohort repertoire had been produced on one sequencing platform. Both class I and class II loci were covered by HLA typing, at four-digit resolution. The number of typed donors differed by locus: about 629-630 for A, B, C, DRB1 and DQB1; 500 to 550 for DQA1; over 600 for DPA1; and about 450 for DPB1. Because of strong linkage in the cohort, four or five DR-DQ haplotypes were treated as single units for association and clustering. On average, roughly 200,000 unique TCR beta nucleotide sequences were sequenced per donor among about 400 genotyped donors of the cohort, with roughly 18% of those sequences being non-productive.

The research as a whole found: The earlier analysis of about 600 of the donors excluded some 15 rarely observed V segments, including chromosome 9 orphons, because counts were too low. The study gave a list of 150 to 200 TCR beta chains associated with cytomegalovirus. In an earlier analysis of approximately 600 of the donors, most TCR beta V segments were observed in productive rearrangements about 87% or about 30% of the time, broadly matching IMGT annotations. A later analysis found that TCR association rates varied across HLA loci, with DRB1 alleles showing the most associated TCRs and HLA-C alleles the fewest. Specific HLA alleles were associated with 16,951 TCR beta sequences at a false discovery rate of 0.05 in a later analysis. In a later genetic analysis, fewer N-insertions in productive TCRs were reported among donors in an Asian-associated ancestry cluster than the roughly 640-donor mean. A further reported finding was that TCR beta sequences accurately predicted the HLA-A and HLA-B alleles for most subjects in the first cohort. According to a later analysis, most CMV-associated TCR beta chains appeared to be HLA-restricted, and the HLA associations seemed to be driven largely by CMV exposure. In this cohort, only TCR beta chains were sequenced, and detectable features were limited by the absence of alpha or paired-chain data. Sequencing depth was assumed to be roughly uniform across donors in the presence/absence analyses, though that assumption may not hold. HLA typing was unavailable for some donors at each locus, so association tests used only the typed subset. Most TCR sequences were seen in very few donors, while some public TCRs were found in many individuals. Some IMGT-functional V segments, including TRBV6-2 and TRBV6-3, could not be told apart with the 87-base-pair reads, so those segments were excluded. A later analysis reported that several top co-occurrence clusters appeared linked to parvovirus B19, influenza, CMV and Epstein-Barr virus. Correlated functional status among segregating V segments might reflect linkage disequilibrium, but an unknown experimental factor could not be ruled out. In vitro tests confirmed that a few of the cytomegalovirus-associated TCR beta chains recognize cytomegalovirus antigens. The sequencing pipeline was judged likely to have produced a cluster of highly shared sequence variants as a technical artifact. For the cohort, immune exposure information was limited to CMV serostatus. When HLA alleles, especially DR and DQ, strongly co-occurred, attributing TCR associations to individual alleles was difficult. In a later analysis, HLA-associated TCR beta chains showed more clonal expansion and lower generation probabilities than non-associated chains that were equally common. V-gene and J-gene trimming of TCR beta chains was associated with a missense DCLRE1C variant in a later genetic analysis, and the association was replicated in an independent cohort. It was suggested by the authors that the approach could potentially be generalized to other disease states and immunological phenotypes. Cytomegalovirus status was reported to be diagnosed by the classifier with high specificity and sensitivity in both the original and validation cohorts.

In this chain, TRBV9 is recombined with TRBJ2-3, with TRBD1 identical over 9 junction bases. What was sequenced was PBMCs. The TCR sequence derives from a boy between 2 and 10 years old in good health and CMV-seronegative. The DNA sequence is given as TGTGCCAGCAGCGCACTACAAGCCGGGACAGGGTTTGGCGGGTTCACAGATACGCAGTATTTT. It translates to CASSALQAGTGFGGFTDTQYF. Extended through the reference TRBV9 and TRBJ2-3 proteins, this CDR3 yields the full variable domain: DSGVTQTPKHLITATGQRVTLRCSPRSGDLSVYWYQQSLDQGLQFLIQYYNGEERAKGNILERFSAQQFPDLHSELNLSSLELGDSALYFCASSALQAGTGFGGFTDTQYFGPGTRLTVL.